This T cell receptor (beta chain) was retrieved from a study of OX40 agonist ivuxolimab in advanced cancers. Patients were ineligible given autoimmune disease history or systemic immunosuppression. Sampling of blood occurred at baseline, cycle 4 day 1, and cycle 7 day 1. From germline, CDR1 is SGHTA and CDR2 FQGNSA. This CDR3 has 14 amino acids. Profiling relied on immunoSEQ multiplex PCR, and the TCRdb table lists in-frame clones only, not all of them. The top ten clones hold 25% of a sample with some 80,000 clones, approximately 84% of them seen once. The clonotype was recovered from an adult with an advanced solid tumor such as melanoma, head and neck, liver or kidney cancer. The specimen was CD4+ or CD8+ T cells sorted from blood, collected in a trial of the OX40 agonist ivuxolimab. The rearrangement uses TRBV7-2 and TRBJ2-5, with a possible D match to TRBD1 (6 bases). The J call may be incorrect, as the DNA end agrees better with TRBJ2-7. CDR3: CASSPGTISYEQYF. The DNA of the CDR3 is TGTGCCAGCAGCCCCGGGACAATTTCCTACGAGCAGTACTTC.